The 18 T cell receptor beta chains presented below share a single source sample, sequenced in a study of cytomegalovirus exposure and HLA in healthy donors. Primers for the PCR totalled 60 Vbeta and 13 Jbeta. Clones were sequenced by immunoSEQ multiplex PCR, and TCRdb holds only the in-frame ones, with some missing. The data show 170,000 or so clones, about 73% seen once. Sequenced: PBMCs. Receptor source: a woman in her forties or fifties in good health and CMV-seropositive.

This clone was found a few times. The CDR3 region has the DNA TGTGCCAGCTCACCAATGCGGGAGAAAGAAACTGAAGCTTTCTTT. This codes for CASSPMREKETEAFF. The V gene is TRBV18, the J gene TRBJ1-1, with D unresolved. The CDR3 is made up of 15 amino acids. Germline CDR1 is KGHSH and CDR2 is LQKENI. Trimming stripped 2 bases from V and 5 bases from J, with 15 bases between. Looking up the rest from reference TRBV18 and TRBJ1-1 gives the full variable domain: NAGVMQNPRHLVRRRGQEARLRCSPMKGHSHVYWYRQLPEEGLKFMVYLQKENIIDESGMPKERFSAEFPKEGPSILRIQQVVRGDSAAYFCASSPMREKETEAFFGQGTRLTVV.

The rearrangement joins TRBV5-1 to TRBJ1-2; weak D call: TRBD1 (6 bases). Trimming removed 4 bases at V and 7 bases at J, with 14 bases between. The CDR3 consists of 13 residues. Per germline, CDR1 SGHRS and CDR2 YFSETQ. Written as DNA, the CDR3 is TGCGCCAGCAGCCAAGGACAGCAGGGTGGCTACACCTTC. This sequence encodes CASSQGQQGGYTF.

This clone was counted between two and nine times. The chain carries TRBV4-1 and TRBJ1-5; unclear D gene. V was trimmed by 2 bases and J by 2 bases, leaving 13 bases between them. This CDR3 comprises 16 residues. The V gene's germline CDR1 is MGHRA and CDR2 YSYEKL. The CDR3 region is CASSQNWRQGNQPQHF. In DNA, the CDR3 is TGCGCCAGCAGCCAAAATTGGAGGCAGGGCAATCAGCCCCAGCATTTT.

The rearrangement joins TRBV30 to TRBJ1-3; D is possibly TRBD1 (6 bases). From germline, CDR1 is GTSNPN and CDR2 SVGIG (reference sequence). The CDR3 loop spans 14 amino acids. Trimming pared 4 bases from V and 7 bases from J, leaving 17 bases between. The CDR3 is CAWTPGTFFNTIYF. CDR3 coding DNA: TGTGCCTGGACCCCCGGGACATTCTTTAACACCATATATTTT. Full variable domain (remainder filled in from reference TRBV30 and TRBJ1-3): SQTIHQWPATLVQPVGSPLSLECTVEGTSNPNLYWYRQAAGRGLQLLFYSVGIGQISSEVPQNLSASRPQDRQFILSSKKLLLSDSGFYLCAWTPGTFFNTIYFGEGSWLTVV.

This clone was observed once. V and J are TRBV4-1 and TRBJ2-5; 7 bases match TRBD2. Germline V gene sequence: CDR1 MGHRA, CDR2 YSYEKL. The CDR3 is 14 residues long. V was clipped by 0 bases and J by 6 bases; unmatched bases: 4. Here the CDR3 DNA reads TGCGCCAGCAGCCAAGACAGGGAGGGGCAGACCCAGTACTTC. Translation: CASSQDREGQTQYF.

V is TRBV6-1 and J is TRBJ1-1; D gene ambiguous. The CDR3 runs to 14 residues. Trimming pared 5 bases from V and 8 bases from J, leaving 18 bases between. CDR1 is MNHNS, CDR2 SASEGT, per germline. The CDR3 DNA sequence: TGTGCCAGCAGTCACAGTGTTGTCAAAGCAGAAGCTTTCTTT. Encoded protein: CASSHSVVKAEAFF.

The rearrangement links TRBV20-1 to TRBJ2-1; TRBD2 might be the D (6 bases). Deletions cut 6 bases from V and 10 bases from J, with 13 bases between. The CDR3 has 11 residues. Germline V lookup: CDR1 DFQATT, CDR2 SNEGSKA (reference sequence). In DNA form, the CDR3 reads TGCAGTGCGCAGCGGGTTGTCGAGCAGTTCTTC. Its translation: CSAQRVVEQFF.

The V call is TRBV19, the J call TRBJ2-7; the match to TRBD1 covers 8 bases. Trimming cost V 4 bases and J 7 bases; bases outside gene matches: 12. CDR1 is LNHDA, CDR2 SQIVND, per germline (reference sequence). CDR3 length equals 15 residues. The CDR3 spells CASSTGTGSLREQYF. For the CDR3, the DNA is TGTGCCAGTAGTACCGGGACAGGTTCGTTGCGGGAGCAGTACTTC.

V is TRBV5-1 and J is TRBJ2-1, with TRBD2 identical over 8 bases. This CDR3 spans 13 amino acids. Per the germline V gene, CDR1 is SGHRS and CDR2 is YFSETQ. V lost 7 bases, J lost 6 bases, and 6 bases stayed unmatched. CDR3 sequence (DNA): TGCGCCAGCGGGAGCGGGGGAACCAATGAGCAGTTCTTC. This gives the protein CASGSGGTNEQFF.

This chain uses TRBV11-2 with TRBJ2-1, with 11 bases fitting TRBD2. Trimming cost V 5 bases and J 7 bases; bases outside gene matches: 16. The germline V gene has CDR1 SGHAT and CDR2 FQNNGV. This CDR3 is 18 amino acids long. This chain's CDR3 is CASSPGLSGTSGVNEQFF. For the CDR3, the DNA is TGTGCCAGCAGCCCGGGCCTATCCGGGACTAGCGGCGTAAATGAGCAGTTCTTC.

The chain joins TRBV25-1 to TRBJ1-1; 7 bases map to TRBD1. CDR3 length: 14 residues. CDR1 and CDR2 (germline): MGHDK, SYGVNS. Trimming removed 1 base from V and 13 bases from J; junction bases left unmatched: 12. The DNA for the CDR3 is TGTGCCAGCAGTGAATCCCCGCCAGGGGGAAAAGGTTTCTTT. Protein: CASSESPPGGKGFF.

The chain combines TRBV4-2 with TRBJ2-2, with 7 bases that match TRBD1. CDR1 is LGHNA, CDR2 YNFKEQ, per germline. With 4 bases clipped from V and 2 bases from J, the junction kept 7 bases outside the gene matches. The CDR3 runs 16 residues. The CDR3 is CASSPPGTVNTGELFF. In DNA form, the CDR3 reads TGTGCCAGCAGCCCCCCCGGGACAGTAAACACCGGGGAGCTGTTTTTT.

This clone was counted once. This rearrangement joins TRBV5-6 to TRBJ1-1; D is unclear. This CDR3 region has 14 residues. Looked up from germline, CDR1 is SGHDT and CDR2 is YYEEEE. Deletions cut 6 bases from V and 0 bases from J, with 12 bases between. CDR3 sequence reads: CASTFGEMNTEAFF. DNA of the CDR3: TGTGCCAGCACCTTCGGGGAGATGAACACTGAAGCTTTCTTT. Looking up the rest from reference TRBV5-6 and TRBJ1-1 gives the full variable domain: DAGVTQSPTHLIKTRGQQVTLRCSPKSGHDTVSWYQQALGQGPQFIFQYYEEEERQRGNFPDRFSGHQFPNYSSELNVNALLLGDSALYLCASTFGEMNTEAFFGQGTRLTVV.

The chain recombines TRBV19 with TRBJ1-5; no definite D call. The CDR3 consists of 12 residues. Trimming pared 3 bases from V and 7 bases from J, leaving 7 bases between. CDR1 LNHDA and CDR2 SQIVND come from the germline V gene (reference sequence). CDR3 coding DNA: TGTGCCAGTAGTATTATCGGGCAGCCCCAGCATTTT. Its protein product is CASSIIGQPQHF.

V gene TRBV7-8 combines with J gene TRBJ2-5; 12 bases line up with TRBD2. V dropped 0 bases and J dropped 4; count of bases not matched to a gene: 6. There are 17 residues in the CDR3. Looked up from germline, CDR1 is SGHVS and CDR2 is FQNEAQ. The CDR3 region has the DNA TGTGCCAGCAGCTTAGCCGCTAGCGGGGGGGCCGGAGAGACCCAGTACTTC. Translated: CASSLAASGGAGETQYF.

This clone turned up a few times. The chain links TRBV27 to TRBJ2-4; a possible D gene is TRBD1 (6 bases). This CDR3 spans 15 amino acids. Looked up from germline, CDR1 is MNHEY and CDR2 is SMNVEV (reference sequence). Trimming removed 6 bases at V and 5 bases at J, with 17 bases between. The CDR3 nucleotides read TGTGCCAGCAGGGCCGTCATGGGGGCCCAAAACATTCAGTACTTC. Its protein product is CASRAVMGAQNIQYF.

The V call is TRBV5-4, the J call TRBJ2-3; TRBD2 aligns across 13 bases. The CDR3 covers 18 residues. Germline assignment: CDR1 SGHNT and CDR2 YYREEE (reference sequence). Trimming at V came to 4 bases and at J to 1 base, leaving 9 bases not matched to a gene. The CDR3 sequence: CASSAPTSGGAGTDTQYF. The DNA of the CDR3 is TGTGCCAGCAGCGCTCCTACTAGCGGGGGGGCCGGCACAGATACGCAGTATTTT.

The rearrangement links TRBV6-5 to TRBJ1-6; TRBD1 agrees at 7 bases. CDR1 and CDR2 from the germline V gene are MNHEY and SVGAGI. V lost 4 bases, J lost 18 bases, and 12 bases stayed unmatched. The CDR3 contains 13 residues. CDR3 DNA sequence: TGTGCCAGCAGTTCACCGGGACAGACATTTCCCCACTTT. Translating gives CASSSPGQTFPHF.